The clone carrying this T cell receptor (beta chain) was seen just once. No antigen is known for it. A much larger clone differs by one base, so this may be a read error. Other DNA variants within this sample encode the same CDR3. TCRdb ran MiXCR on the PCR reads. The sample records approximately 21,000 clones, roughly 30% being singletons. Trimming cost V 1 base and J 0 bases, with 10 bases left between them. CDR1 and CDR2 (germline): MGHRA, YSYEKL. The CDR3 covers 17 residues. This entry comes from a study of metastatic and nonmetastatic thyroid tumors. Study details: Repertoires were compared across blood and tumor or nodule tissue from malignant and benign thyroid patients.

The entire patient cohort was treatment-naive prior to thyroid surgery. Study results and caveats: Malignant thyroid tumors reportedly exceeded benign nodules significantly in TCR beta diversity, with the difference appearing in blood and tumor.

The TCR sequence derives from a male donor with papillary thyroid cancer or a benign thyroid nodule (not recorded which). Some clones in this sample may be carry-over from other donors' samples. Sequencing used tumor tissue. V and J are TRBV4-1 and TRBJ1-6; D is unclear. CDR3 nucleotide sequence: TGCGCCAGCAGCCAAGTTATCCAGAGCTCCTATAATTCACCCCTCCACTTT. It codes for CASSQVIQSSYNSPLHF.